This T cell receptor beta chain was sequenced for a study of a mutant IDH1 vaccine in newly diagnosed glioma. Study summary: Vaccine dosing followed radiotherapy by 4-6 weeks, or accompanied temozolomide cycles. It was radiotherapy, temozolomide, or both that patients received previously, with most receiving both. The study's findings and limits: Most patients, 85% to 95%, showed vaccine-induced immune responses.

On this clone: Its antigen remains unknown.

Time point: week 5, during vaccination. Each dose of the vaccine consisted of 300 ug of mutant IDH1 20-mer peptide, with topical imiquimod. Sequencing was performed with immunoSEQ multiplex PCR; in TCRdb, only in-frame clones are kept and a portion is missing. The sample lists 32,000 or so clones, about nine tenths occurring once. The specimen was peripheral blood mononuclear cells (PBMCs), collected from a glioma patient whose treatment included an IDH1 peptide vaccine. This receptor was taken from a woman in her forties with glioma. Some clones in this sample may be carry-over from other donors' samples.

For the CDR3, the DNA is TGTGCCAGCTCCGGAGGGACGGGGGGTTCCTATCAGCCCCAGCATTTT. It yields the protein CASSGGTGGSYQPQHF. The chain couples TRBV25-1 to TRBJ1-5; a weak D match, TRBD1 (5 bases). There are 16 residues in the CDR3. Germline V gene lookup returns CDR1 MGHDK and CDR2 SYGVNS. V lost 8 bases to trimming and J lost 5 bases, with 22 bases between them.